Included here is one TCR beta chain sequence, with context. The data were taken from a study of blood T cells in healthy people across ages. Caucasian individuals from Russia who were healthy and aged roughly 6 to 95 acted as donors. Extracted total RNA amounted to at least 6 micrograms for each sample. V lost 3 bases and J lost 9, with 8 bases in between. The CDR3 runs to 11 residues. CDR1 and CDR2 (germline): DFQATT, SNEGSKA (reference sequence). A second about 7 to 12 cycle PCR used barcoded and J-beta primers. TCRdb independently ran MiXCR on the 5' RACE reads; one entry per CDR3 protein. The sample lists hundreds of thousands of distinct CDR3 sequences, about a fifth occurring once.

The TCR comes from a man between 70 and 80 years old in good health. Sequenced: blood. The chain combines TRBV20-1 with TRBJ2-2; D remains ambiguous. The CDR3 here is CSASATRELFF. CDR3 nucleotide sequence: TGCAGTGCTAGTGCCACGCGGGAGCTGTTTTTT.